This TCR beta chain was documented in a study of beta chain features in type 1 diabetes (dated by TCRdb to the late 2010s). As for the study more broadly: Patients and healthy donors did not differ in mean age, gender distribution, total cell number or subset yield. A total of 90 million to 140 million sorted cells were examined across all samples, and RNA yield correlated strongly with the number of cells per subset. In the study, recently diagnosed type 1 diabetes patients and matched healthy donors were compared on the TCRB repertoires of their sorted circulating CD4+ T cell subsets. Regulatory and stem cell-like memory subsets were isolated from only 8 patients and 8 healthy donors, whereas naive and central memory subsets came from all 28 donors. What the authors observed across the whole study: Naive, central memory and regulatory TCRB repertoires appeared to be more similar among patients than among healthy donors. Because cDNA was sequenced instead of genomic DNA, highly expressing activated cells could be over-represented, though the groups showed no difference in activation or CD3 levels. Only small numbers of individuals were included in the HLA sub-analyses, which left unresolved whether HLA type had any influence on TCRB rearrangement. PCR might favor shorter templates, but patient and control samples were amplified and corrected together, so any skew would affect both groups equally. At VDJ recombination sites, patients with type 1 diabetes made fewer insertions and deleted more nucleotides, a pattern implying thymic rearrangement abnormalities. In all four CD4+ subsets, TCRB CDR3 length was moderately but significantly shorter in type 1 diabetes patients.

Measured from the cysteine to the phenylalanine, the CDR3 is 16 residues long. Only the CDR3 part of the read is kept: 48 bases, read in frame from the first base. As encoded in the germline V gene, CDR1 is SNHLY while CDR2 is FYNNEI. V loses 8 bases at its end and J loses 5 bases; junction bases beyond the gene matches: 11. All of the isolated RNA was reverse transcribed with the High Capacity cDNA Reverse Transcription Kit, so expressed TCRB transcripts were sequenced. Deep immunoSEQ sequencing was applied to naive, central memory and regulatory T cell samples, giving an average of around 3.8 million total reads per sample. After sorted cells were lysed in RLT buffer, RNA was extracted with DNase-treated RNeasy Micro or Mini kits, with the choice depending on cell number. To prevent cross-contamination, every cell subset was processed on its own, while patient and healthy donor samples were processed together. The immunoSEQ multiplex PCR was used to amplify TCRB sequences from cDNA, yielding 87-bp fragments that span the CDR3 region. Sequencing of the amplicons was done on the Illumina HiSeq platform. For the original study's pipeline: PCR bias was corrected computationally using synthetic template baselines, and reads within Hamming distance 2 were collapsed, with unmergeable singletons discarded. By aligning reads against IMGT, V, D and J genes, CDR3 length, and insertions or deletions at six rearrangement sites were assigned. Within each subset, clonotype counts were normalized to sorted cell number, and only after that were true diversity and Gini coefficients computed with the tcR R package. The overlap coefficient, calculated on TCRB nucleotide sequences, was used to quantify repertoire sharing. Imported from immuneACCESS, the table was reduced by TCRdb to in-frame sequences with V and J called. These copies leave out some clones; in studies compared against another copy, an unresolved V gene accounts for under half, and the cause of the remainder is not known. The D gene and trimming were derived from the DNA, and the V and J assignments and clone size from that table. The sample table shows over 150,000 clones, and 7.8% are seen once. Approximately 0.85% of the sample is in the top ten clones.

As regards this clone: This receptor's antigen is unknown. There are no base qualities to consult, and no much larger clone falls within one base.

Each donor gave one peripheral blood draw, averaging approximately 120 mL, which was collected into heparinised tubes. Using a panel that included CD45RO, CCR7, CD25, CD127, CD95 and CD27, naive, central memory, regulatory and stem cell-like memory CD4+ T cells were sorted on a BD FACSAria II. All sorted populations exceeded 95% purity. Right away, PBMCs were isolated by Lymphoprep density gradient centrifugation and were stained directly, with no culture step. So that batch effects would be minimized, each experiment stained and sorted samples in pairs, pairing one healthy donor with one patient. The source is a woman aged 40 to 55 with type 1 diabetes. This receptor chain uses TRBV2 and TRBJ2-2; TRBD1 agrees with 10 junctional bases. Material: central memory CD4+ T cells from blood. The nucleotide sequence is given as TGTGCCAGCGGTGGACAGGGGGGAGTTGGGACCGGGGAGCTGTTTTTT. This translates into CASGGQGGVGTGELFF.